The entry below describes one TCR beta chain. Its antigen is unidentified. Germline lookup yields CDR1 DFQATT and CDR2 SNEGSKA (reference sequence). This CDR3 spans 14 amino acids. Trimming shortened V by 0 bases and J by 4 bases, and 9 bases separated the two germline ends. Study-level results: In terms of TCR gene usage, tumor memory CD4+ T cells clustered together with blood and lymph node memory CD4+ cells, as well as with lymph node naive CD4+ cells.

TCRdb re-analysed the 5' RACE reads in MiXCR, keeping a single row per CDR3 protein. The sample includes approximately 6,000 distinct CDR3 sequences, around 60% of them seen just once. The sequencing sample was made of naive CD4+ T cells sorted from blood. Subset indicated: naive CD4+ T cells, CD4+CD45RA+CD25-. The clonotype originates from a female donor with breast cancer. The rearrangement links TRBV20-1 to TRBJ2-2; the D gene is possibly TRBD1 (6 bases). In DNA form, the CDR3 reads TGCAGTGCTAGAGACAGGGGCGGCACCGGGGAGCTGTTTTTT. It codes for CSARDRGGTGELFF.